These 21 T cell receptor beta chains originate from one sample sequenced in a study of cytomegalovirus exposure and HLA in healthy donors. PCR amplification relied on 60 Vbeta primers (plus 13 Jbeta primers). Sequencing used immunoSEQ multiplex PCR; TCRdb keeps in-frame clones, though not all of them. Among 210,000 or so clones listed, roughly four fifths were seen once. The sample consisted of PBMCs. The receptor set was obtained from a girl aged 2 to 10 in good health and CMV-seronegative.

The chain joins TRBV5-1 to TRBJ2-3; 10 bases align to TRBD1. Unmatched junction bases numbered 5, after V lost 1 base and J lost 0 bases. Germline V gene lookup returns CDR1 SGHRS and CDR2 YFSETQ. The CDR3 runs to 17 residues. The CDR3 reads CASSLPGTGASTDTQYF. The CDR3 DNA follows: TGCGCCAGCAGCTTGCCAGGGACAGGGGCTAGCACAGATACGCAGTATTTT.

The chain couples TRBV7-8 to TRBJ2-7; TRBD2 aligns across 13 bases. This CDR3 is 19 amino acids long. From germline, CDR1 is SGHVS and CDR2 FQNEAQ. J gave up 4 bases and V 3 bases, and 15 bases lay outside the gene matches. The DNA of the CDR3 is TGTGCCAGCAGCTTCACAACGGGACTAGCGGGACAAGGTCGGTACGAGCAGTACTTC. This sequence encodes CASSFTTGLAGQGRYEQYF.

The V and J genes are TRBV6-5 and TRBJ1-6, with 7 bases that match TRBD1. The CDR3 has 15 amino acids. Trimming removed 6 bases from V and 8 bases from J; junction bases left unmatched: 10. Germline V lookup: CDR1 MNHEY, CDR2 SVGAGI. The CDR3 spells CASRQLLGTDSPLHF. CDR3 nucleotides: TGTGCCAGCAGGCAGCTATTAGGGACAGATTCACCCCTCCACTTT.

This chain connects TRBV4-1 to TRBJ1-1; 8 nucleotides match TRBD1. The CDR3 has 13 amino acids. Germline-derived CDR1 and CDR2 are MGHRA and YSYEKL. Unmatched junction bases numbered 4, after V lost 5 bases and J lost 5 bases. Here the CDR3 reads CASSLQGGTEAFF. The DNA for the CDR3 is TGCGCCAGCAGCTTACAGGGGGGAACTGAAGCTTTCTTT.

The chain couples TRBV25-1 to TRBJ2-1; D possibly corresponds to TRBD2 (5 bases). Germline CDR1 reads MGHDK; CDR2 reads SYGVNS. The CDR3 consists of 15 residues. The V end was cut by 0 bases, the J end by 1 base, with 7 bases between. The CDR3 nucleotides read TGTGCCAGCAGTGAATATGGCGGGTCCTACAATGAGCAGTTCTTC. It yields the protein CASSEYGGSYNEQFF.

The table lists this clone with a few counts. This chain's CDR3 is CASSVVGSAEEQFF. CDR3 sequence (DNA): TGTGCCAGCAGCGTAGTCGGTAGCGCGGAAGAGCAGTTCTTC. The V call is TRBV9, the J call TRBJ2-1; a possible D gene is TRBD2 (5 bases). V dropped 0 bases and J dropped 10 bases, with 14 bases sitting between them. Germline CDR1 reads SGDLS; CDR2 reads YYNGEE. The CDR3 spans 14 residues.

The J gene is TRBJ1-1, the V gene TRBV7-3; tentatively, D is TRBD1 (6 bases). Germline lookup yields CDR1 SGHTA and CDR2 FQGTGA. The CDR3 extends over 13 amino acids. The germline V and J ends were trimmed by 6 bases and 1 base, with 9 bases remaining between them. The CDR3: CASSVQGNTEAFF. CDR3 nucleotides: TGTGCCAGCAGTGTACAGGGGAACACTGAAGCTTTCTTT. Full variable domain (remainder filled in from reference TRBV7-3 and TRBJ1-1): GAGVSQTPSNKVTEKGKYVELRCDPISGHTALYWYRQSLGQGPEFLIYFQGTGAADDSGLPNDRFFAVRPEGSVSTLKIQRTERGDSAVYLCASSVQGNTEAFFGQGTRLTVV.

The chain's CDR3 is CASSYSGLHTDTQYF. DNA of the CDR3: TGTGCCAGCAGTTATAGCGGGCTCCACACAGATACGCAGTATTTT. This chain connects TRBV6-5 to TRBJ2-3; 7 bases line up with TRBD2. The CDR3 length is 15 residues. The V gene's germline CDR1 is MNHEY and CDR2 SVGAGI. V trimming: 3 bases; J trimming: 2 bases; junction bases outside the gene matches: 5.

The chain recombines TRBV4-1 with TRBJ1-4; TRBD1 matches at 7 bases. The CDR3 is 17 amino acids. In germline, CDR1 is MGHRA, CDR2 YSYEKL. V was clipped by 4 bases and J by 0 bases; unmatched bases: 8. In nucleotides, the CDR3 is TGCGCCAGCAGCCCCCGACAGGGCGCCCCAACTAATGAAAAACTGTTTTTT. The encoded protein is CASSPRQGAPTNEKLFF.

The sample holds a few counts of this clone. The rearrangement uses TRBV15 and TRBJ2-3; 10 bases map to TRBD2. Germline V CDR1 and CDR2: LNHNV, YYDKDF (reference sequence). This CDR3 comprises 18 residues. Trimming cost V 7 bases and J 1 base; bases outside gene matches: 14. CDR3 nucleotide sequence: TGTGCCACCACAAGGAAACTGGCGGGGACTAGCGGCACAGATACGCAGTATTTT. It translates to CATTRKLAGTSGTDTQYF.

This clone turned up a few times. The chain recombines TRBV5-6 with TRBJ2-2; 10 bases map to TRBD1. CDR3 length equals 15 residues. Trimming at V came to 4 bases and at J to 3 bases, leaving 3 bases not matched to a gene. Per the germline V gene, CDR1 is SGHDT and CDR2 is YYEEEE. CDR3 region: CASSMTGGYTGELFF. CDR3 nucleotides: TGTGCCAGCAGCATGACAGGGGGCTACACCGGGGAGCTGTTTTTT.

The chain couples TRBV29-1 to TRBJ2-5, with a possible D match to TRBD1 (6 bases). The CDR3 has 10 amino acids. The V gene's germline CDR1 is SQVTM and CDR2 ANQGSEA. V was pared by 8 bases and J by 5 bases, with 9 bases between. The CDR3 nucleotides are TGCAGCACAGGGAGCGAGACCCAGTACTTC. It encodes CSTGSETQYF.

Regarding this clone: One junction end disagrees with the germline gene, perhaps due to a read error. The chain joins TRBV6-5 to TRBJ1-3; D is uncertain. This CDR3 spans 13 amino acids. Germline V gene data show CDR1 as MNHEY and CDR2 as SVGAGI. The CDR3 DNA follows: TGTGCCAGCGCGCGGGTCTCTGGAAACACCACATATTTT. Translating it yields CASARVSGNTTYF.

This rearrangement joins TRBV10-1 to TRBJ1-3, with D possibly TRBD1 on 6 matching bases. The CDR3 has 17 residues. The V end lost 4 bases, the J end lost 2 bases, and 18 bases lay between the germline ends. The germline V gene has CDR1 WNHNN and CDR2 SYGVQD (reference sequence). CDR3 bases: TGCGCCAGCAGTGCTTCTCCGACAGGCGTACCTGGAAACACCATATATTTT. This encodes CASSASPTGVPGNTIYF.

This clone was detected only a few times. V gene TRBV5-1 combines with J gene TRBJ2-6; 9 bases match TRBD2. In germline, CDR1 is SGHRS, CDR2 YFSETQ. The CDR3 consists of 16 residues. Trimming cost V 0 bases and J 4 bases; bases outside gene matches: 2. The CDR3 DNA reads TGCGCCAGCAGCTTGGTGGGACTAGCCGGGGCCAACGTCCTGACTTTC. Translated: CASSLVGLAGANVLTF. The whole variable domain, filled in from reference TRBV5-1 and TRBJ2-6, reads KAGVTQTPRYLIKTRGQQVTLSCSPISGHRSVSWYQQTPGQGLQFLFEYFSETQRNKGNFPGRFSGRQFSNSRSEMNVSTLELGDSALYLCASSLVGLAGANVLTFGAGSRLTVL.

This clone appeared a single time. The chain carries TRBV6-1 and TRBJ1-1; a possible D gene is TRBD1 (6 bases). CDR1 and CDR2 (germline): MNHNS, SASEGT. The V end was cut by 5 bases, the J end by 1 base, with 8 bases between. CDR3 size: 13 residues. The CDR3 protein is CASSPGQNTEAFF. DNA for the CDR3: TGTGCCAGCAGTCCGGGACAGAACACTGAAGCTTTCTTT.

The chain is built from TRBV5-4 and TRBJ2-4, with TRBD2 matching 9 bases. This CDR3 comprises 16 residues. CDR1 and CDR2 from the germline V gene are SGHNT and YYREEE (reference sequence). Trimming removed 4 bases from V and 4 bases from J; junction bases left unmatched: 9. The CDR3 protein is CASSPSRGGPKNIQYF. The DNA of the CDR3 is TGTGCCAGCAGCCCCTCGCGGGGGGGACCAAAAAACATTCAGTACTTC.

The chain links TRBV18 to TRBJ2-2; 9 nucleotides align to TRBD1. Germline V gene sequence: CDR1 KGHSH, CDR2 LQKENI. The J segment lost 2 bases and the V segment lost 3 bases, leaving 1 base of the junction unmatched. The CDR3 totals 15 residues. CDR3 nucleotides: TGTGCCAGCTCACCGGGACAGGGAAACACCGGGGAGCTGTTTTTT. This gives the protein CASSPGQGNTGELFF. The full variable domain, completed using reference TRBV18 and TRBJ2-2, is NAGVMQNPRHLVRRRGQEARLRCSPMKGHSHVYWYRQLPEEGLKFMVYLQKENIIDESGMPKERFSAEFPKEGPSILRIQQVVRGDSAAYFCASSPGQGNTGELFFGEGSRLTVL.

V gene TRBV2 combines with J gene TRBJ1-1; no clear D. The CDR3 sequence is 10 residues long. The V end was cut by 8 bases, the J end by 11 bases, with 12 bases between. Germline V gives CDR1 SNHLY, CDR2 FYNNEI. The CDR3 spells CASEANTAFF. As DNA, the CDR3 is TGTGCCAGCGAGGCCAACACCGCTTTCTTT.

The chain joins TRBV5-4 to TRBJ2-7; no clear D. This CDR3 has 11 residues. Between the trimmed V and J ends, which lost 2 bases and 4 bases, there was a span of 4 bases. Germline loops: CDR1 SGHNT, CDR2 YYREEE (reference sequence). The CDR3 region has the DNA TGTGCCAGCAGCTTTAAATACGAGCAGTACTTC. It is translated as CASSFKYEQYF.

J is TRBJ2-1 and V is TRBV7-6; 7 nucleotides agree with TRBD1. J was trimmed by 7 bases and V by 4 bases; bases with no gene match: 1. There are 12 residues in the CDR3. Germline CDR1 is SGHVS and CDR2 is FNYEAQ. CDR3 coding DNA: TGTGCCAGCAGCTCGACAGGGAATGAGCAGTTCTTC. Translated, it gives CASSSTGNEQFF.